The entry below gives a single T cell receptor (beta chain) sequence along with its context. There are 15 residues in the CDR3. V shed 2 bases, J shed 7 bases, and the junction held 8 bases outside the gene matches. Germline V gives CDR1 KGHSH, CDR2 LQKENI. As originally analysed: Quantification of nucleated cells was approximated via reference gene primer amplification. Repertoires were generated with immunoSEQ multiplex PCR, while TCRdb's copy carries only in-frame clones and drops some. Clone size and the V and J calls come from that table; the DNA yielded D and trimming. There are 470,000 or so clones in the sample; 80% to 90% occur only once, and approximately 2.9% lies in the top ten. The source of the sample is a study of blood T cell repertoires in COVID-19. Study as a whole: COVID-19 samples from acute and convalescent phases originated in the United States, Italy and Spain. The cDNA or gDNA used as material had been derived from T cells, B-cell-depleted T cells, or PBMCs.

The sequence was obtained from a human donor in a cohort sampled during active COVID-19. The rearrangement uses TRBV18 and TRBJ1-2; TRBD1 aligns across 9 bases. The sample taken for sequencing was peripheral blood. This CDR3 is CASSPRGRDRAGYTF. The CDR3 nucleotides are TGTGCCAGCTCACCAAGGGGACGGGACAGGGCTGGCTACACCTTC.